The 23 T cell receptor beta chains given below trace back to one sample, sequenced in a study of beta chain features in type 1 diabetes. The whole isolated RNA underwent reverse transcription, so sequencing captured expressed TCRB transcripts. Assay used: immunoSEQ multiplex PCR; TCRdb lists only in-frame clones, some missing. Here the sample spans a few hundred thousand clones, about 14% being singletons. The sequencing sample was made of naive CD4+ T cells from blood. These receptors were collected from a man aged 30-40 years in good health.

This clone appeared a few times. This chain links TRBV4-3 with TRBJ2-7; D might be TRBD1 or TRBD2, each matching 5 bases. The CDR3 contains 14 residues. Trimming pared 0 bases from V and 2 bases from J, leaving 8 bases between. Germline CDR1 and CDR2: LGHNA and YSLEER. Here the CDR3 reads CASSQDVGAYEQYF. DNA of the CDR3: TGCGCCAGCAGCCAAGACGTGGGGGCCTACGAGCAGTACTTC.

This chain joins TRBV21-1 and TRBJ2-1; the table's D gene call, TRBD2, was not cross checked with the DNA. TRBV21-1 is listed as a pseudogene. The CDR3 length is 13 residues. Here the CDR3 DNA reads TGTGCCAGCAGCAAAGTGGGACTCACCACCCCGTTCTTC. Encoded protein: CASSKVGLTTPFF.

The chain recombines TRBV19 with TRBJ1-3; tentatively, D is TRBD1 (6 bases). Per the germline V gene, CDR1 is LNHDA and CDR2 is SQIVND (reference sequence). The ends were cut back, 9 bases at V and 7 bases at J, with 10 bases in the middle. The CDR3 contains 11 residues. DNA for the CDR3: TGTGCCAGCTACAGGGAGAACACCATATATTTT. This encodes CASYRENTIYF.

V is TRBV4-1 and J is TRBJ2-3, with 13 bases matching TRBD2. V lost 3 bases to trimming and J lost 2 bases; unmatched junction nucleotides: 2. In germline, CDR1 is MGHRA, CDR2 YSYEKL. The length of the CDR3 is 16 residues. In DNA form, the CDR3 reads TGCGCCAGCAGCCAGGGACTAGCGGGACTCACAGATACGCAGTATTTT. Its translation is CASSQGLAGLTDTQYF.

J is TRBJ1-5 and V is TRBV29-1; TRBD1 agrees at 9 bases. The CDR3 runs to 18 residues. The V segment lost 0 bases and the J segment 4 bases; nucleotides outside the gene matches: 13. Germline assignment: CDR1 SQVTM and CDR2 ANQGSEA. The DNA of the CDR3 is TGCAGCGTTGAAGAAGGTAGAGCGGACAGGGGCAATAATCAGCCCCAGCATTTT. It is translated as CSVEEGRADRGNNQPQHF.

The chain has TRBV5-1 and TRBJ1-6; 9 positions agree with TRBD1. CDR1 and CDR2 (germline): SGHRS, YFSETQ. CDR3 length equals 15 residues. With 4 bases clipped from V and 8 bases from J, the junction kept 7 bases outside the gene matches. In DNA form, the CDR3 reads TGCGCCAGCAGCCAAAGACAGGGGGAACATTCACCCCTCCACTTT. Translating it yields CASSQRQGEHSPLHF. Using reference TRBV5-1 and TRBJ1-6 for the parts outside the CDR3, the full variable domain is KAGVTQTPRYLIKTRGQQVTLSCSPISGHRSVSWYQQTPGQGLQFLFEYFSETQRNKGNFPGRFSGRQFSNSRSEMNVSTLELGDSALYLCASSQRQGEHSPLHFGNGTRLTVT.

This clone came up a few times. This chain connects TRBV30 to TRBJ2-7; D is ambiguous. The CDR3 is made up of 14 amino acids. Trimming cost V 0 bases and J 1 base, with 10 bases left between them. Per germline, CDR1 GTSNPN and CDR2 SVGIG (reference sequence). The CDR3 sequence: CAWSVPAESYEQYV. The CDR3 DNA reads TGTGCCTGGAGTGTACCGGCGGAGTCCTACGAGCAGTACGTC.

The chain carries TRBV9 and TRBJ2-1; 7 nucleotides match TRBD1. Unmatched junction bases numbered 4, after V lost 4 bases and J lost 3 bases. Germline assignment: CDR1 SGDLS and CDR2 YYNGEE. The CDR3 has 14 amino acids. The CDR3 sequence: CASSTHRGYNEQFF. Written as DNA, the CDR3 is TGTGCCAGCAGCACCCACAGGGGCTACAATGAGCAGTTCTTC.

CDR3 nucleotide sequence: TGTGCCAGCAGTCAACAGGGGGTGATCAATCAGCCCCAGCATTTT. Amino acids: CASSQQGVINQPQHF. The chain couples TRBV2 to TRBJ1-5, with TRBD1 identical over 8 bases. The CDR3 runs 15 residues. CDR1 and CDR2 from the germline V gene are SNHLY and FYNNEI. With V trimmed by 5 bases and J by 3 bases, 6 bases remained unmatched.

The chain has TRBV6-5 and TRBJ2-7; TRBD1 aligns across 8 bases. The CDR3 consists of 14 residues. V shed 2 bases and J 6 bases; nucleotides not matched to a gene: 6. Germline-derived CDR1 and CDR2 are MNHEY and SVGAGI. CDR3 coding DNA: TGTGCCAGCAGTTACGGGGACAGGATAGTCGAGCAGTACTTC. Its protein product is CASSYGDRIVEQYF.

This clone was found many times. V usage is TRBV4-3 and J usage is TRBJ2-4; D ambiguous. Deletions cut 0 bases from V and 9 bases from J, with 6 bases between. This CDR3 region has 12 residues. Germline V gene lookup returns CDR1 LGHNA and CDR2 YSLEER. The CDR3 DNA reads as TGCGCCAGCAGCCAAGAAGTGGGCATTCAGTACTTC. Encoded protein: CASSQEVGIQYF.

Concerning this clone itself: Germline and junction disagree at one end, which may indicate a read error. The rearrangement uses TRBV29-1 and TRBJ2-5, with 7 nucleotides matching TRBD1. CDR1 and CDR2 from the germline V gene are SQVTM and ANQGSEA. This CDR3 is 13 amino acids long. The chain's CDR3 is CSVEEGAGTAANF. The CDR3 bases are TGCAGCGTTGAAGAAGGGGCCGGGACAGCCGCAAACTTC.

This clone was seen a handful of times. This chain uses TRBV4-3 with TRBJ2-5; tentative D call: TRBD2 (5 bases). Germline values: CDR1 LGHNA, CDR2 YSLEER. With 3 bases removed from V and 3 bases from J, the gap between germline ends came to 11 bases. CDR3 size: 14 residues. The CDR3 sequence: CASSHGLAEETQYF. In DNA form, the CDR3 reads TGCGCCAGCAGCCATGGCCTAGCAGAAGAGACCCAGTACTTC.

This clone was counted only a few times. The CDR3 here is CASSPPAWVAGDGEQFF. The CDR3 bases are TGTGCCAGCAGTCCCCCAGCTTGGGTAGCGGGAGACGGTGAGCAGTTCTTC. The chain couples TRBV2 to TRBJ2-1, with TRBD2 matching 9 bases. J was trimmed by 9 bases and V by 5 bases; bases with no gene match: 17. The CDR3 contains 17 residues. Germline CDR1 and CDR2: SNHLY and FYNNEI. Looking up the rest from reference TRBV2 and TRBJ2-1 gives the full variable domain: EPEVTQTPSHQVTQMGQEVILRCVPISNHLYFYWYRQILGQKVEFLVSFYNNEISEKSEIFDDQFSVERPDGSNFTLKIRSTKLEDSAMYFCASSPPAWVAGDGEQFFGPGTRLTVL.

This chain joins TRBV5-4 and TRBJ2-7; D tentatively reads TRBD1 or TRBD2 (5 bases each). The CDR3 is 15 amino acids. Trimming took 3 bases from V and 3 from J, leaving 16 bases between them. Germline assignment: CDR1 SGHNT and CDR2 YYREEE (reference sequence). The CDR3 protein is CASSSSRGRDYEQYV. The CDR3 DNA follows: TGTGCCAGCAGCTCCTCCCGGGGCCGGGACTACGAGCAGTACGTC.

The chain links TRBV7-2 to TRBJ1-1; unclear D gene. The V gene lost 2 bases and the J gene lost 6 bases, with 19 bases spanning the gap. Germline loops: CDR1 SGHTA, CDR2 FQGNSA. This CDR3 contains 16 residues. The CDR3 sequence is CASSLFLSLGYAEAFF. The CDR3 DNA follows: TGTGCCAGCAGCTTATTCCTTAGCTTGGGGTACGCTGAAGCTTTCTTT.

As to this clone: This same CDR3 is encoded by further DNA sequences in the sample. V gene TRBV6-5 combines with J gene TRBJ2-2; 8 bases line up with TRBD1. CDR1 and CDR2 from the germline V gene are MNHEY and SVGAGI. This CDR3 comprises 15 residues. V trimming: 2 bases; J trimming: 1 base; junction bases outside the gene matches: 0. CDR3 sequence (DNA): TGTGCCAGCAGTTACGGACAGGGGAACACCGGGGAGCTGTTTTTT. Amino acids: CASSYGQGNTGELFF.

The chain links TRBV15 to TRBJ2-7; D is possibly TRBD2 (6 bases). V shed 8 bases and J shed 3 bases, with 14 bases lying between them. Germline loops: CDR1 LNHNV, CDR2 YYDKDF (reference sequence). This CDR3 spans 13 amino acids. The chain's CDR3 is CATGTGAVYEQYF. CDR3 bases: TGTGCCACCGGGACTGGGGCAGTCTACGAGCAGTACTTC. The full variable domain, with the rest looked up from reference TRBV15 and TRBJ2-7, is DAMVIQNPRYQVTQFGKPVTLSCSQTLNHNVMYWYQQKSSQAPKLLFHYYDKDFNNEADTPDNFQSRRPNTSFCFLDIRSPGLGDTAMYLCATGTGAVYEQYFGPGTRLTVT.

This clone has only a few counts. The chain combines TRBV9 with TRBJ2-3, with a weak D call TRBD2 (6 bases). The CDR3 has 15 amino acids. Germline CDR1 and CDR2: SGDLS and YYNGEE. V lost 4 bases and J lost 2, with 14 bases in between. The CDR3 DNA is TGTGCCAGCAGCCGTTTAGCGGAAACCACAGATACGCAGTATTTT. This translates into CASSRLAETTDTQYF.

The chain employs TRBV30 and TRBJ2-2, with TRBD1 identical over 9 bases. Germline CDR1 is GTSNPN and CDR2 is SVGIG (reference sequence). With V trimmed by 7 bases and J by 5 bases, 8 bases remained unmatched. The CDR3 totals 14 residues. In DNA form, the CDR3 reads TGTGCCTACTTACAGGGGGCTAGGACCGGGGAGCTGTTTTTT. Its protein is CAYLQGARTGELFF.

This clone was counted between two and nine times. The CDR3 DNA sequence: TGTGCCTGGAGCGGGGAGTCTGGAAACACCATATATTTT. This encodes CAWSGESGNTIYF. J is TRBJ1-3 and V is TRBV30; no clear D. The V and J ends lost 3 bases and 1 base respectively, with 7 bases between them. The CDR3 is made up of 13 amino acids. Germline loops: CDR1 GTSNPN, CDR2 SVGIG (reference sequence).

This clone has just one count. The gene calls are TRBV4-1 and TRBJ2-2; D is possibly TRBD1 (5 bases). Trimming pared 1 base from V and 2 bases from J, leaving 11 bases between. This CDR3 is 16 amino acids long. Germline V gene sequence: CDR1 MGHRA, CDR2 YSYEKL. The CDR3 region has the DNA TGCGCCAGCAGCCAAGGCAGGGCCTTTAACACCGGGGAGCTGTTTTTT. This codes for CASSQGRAFNTGELFF.

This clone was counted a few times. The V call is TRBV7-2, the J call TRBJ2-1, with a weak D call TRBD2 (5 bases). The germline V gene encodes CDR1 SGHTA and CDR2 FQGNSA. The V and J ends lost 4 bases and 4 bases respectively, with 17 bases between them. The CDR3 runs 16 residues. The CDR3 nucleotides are TGTGCCAGCAGCTACCAACCGCAAGCGGCGTACAATGAGCAGTTCTTC. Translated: CASSYQPQAAYNEQFF.